Detailed here is one T cell receptor (beta chain). The target antigen is unknown. Between the trimmed V and J ends, which lost 3 bases and 5 bases, there was a span of 11 bases. Germline values: CDR1 LNHDA, CDR2 SQIVND (reference sequence). The CDR3 is made up of 14 amino acids. This sample was taken from a study of beta chain features in type 1 diabetes. Whole-study context: On cell yields, gender and age, patients and healthy donors were similar.

Findings of the study overall: Sequencing of cDNA might inflate the share of cells that strongly express TCR.

Expressed TCRB transcripts were sequenced, since all the RNA that had been isolated was reverse transcribed. Here immunoSEQ multiplex PCR was the method, and the copy in TCRdb shows in-frame clones only, minus some. Among hundreds of thousands of clones, 11% to 15% were seen once, and the ten largest hold 0.03% to 0.04%. This receptor was identified in a man aged 25 to 45 in good health. The chain couples TRBV19 to TRBJ2-1, with D possibly TRBD2 on 6 matching bases. Input material: naive CD4+ T cells from blood. The CDR3 region is CASSIGTLNNEQFF. The CDR3 DNA sequence: TGTGCCAGTAGTATCGGGACTCTCAACAATGAGCAGTTCTTC.